Presented here are 2 T cell receptor beta chains from one specimen sequenced in a study of blood T cells in healthy people across ages. The second PCR ran 7 to 11 cycles with a sample-barcoded 5' primer and J-beta primers. TCRdb used MiXCR to reprocess the 5' RACE reads, holding one entry per CDR3 protein. The repertoire consists of around 670,000 distinct CDR3 sequences, with about 30% occurring once and the leading ten covering approximately 14%. Sequencing was carried out using blood. Receptor source: an elderly woman in good health.

This clonotype has a handful of counts. The J gene is TRBJ2-2, the V gene TRBV20-1, with 8 nucleotides matching TRBD1. The germline gives CDR1 DFQATT, CDR2 SNEGSKA (reference sequence). V trimming: 3 bases; J trimming: 8 bases; junction bases outside the gene matches: 14. The CDR3 is 16 amino acids. The CDR3: CSARGILDRALGELFF. The CDR3 DNA reads TGCAGTGCTAGGGGTATTTTGGACAGGGCCTTGGGGGAGCTGTTTTTT.

This clonotype was seen at least ten times. J is TRBJ2-1 and V is TRBV2, with 10 nucleotides matching TRBD1. Germline-derived CDR1 and CDR2 are SNHLY and FYNNEI. This CDR3 has 13 residues. V lost 8 bases, J lost 9 bases, and 7 bases stayed unmatched. The CDR3 nucleotides read TGTGCCAGCGCCGGGACAGGGGTCGCTGAGCAGTTCTTC. Encoded protein: CASAGTGVAEQFF.